A single sample gave rise to the 12 T cell receptor beta chains below, sequenced in a study of cytomegalovirus exposure and HLA in healthy donors. Use of 60 Vbeta and 13 Jbeta primers characterized the PCR. Only in-frame clones appear in the TCRdb table, and some are missing; sequencing was by immunoSEQ multiplex PCR. The sample lists around 200,000 clones, about four fifths occurring once. The sequencing sample was made of PBMCs. These receptors were obtained from a woman aged 45-60 years in good health and CMV-seropositive.

The chain carries TRBV28 and TRBJ2-7; D gene uncertain. This CDR3 contains 13 residues. The germline V gene encodes CDR1 MDHEN and CDR2 SYDVKM. Trimming shortened V by 8 bases and J by 4 bases, and 15 bases separated the two germline ends. CDR3 in amino acids: CASHSLQPYEQYF. The CDR3 DNA follows: TGTGCCAGCCACAGTTTACAACCATACGAGCAGTACTTC.

This clone showed up just a few times. The chain carries TRBV28 and TRBJ1-1; 7 nucleotides agree with TRBD1. Germline lookup yields CDR1 MDHEN and CDR2 SYDVKM. With 6 bases clipped from V and 1 base from J, the junction kept 8 bases outside the gene matches. The CDR3 sequence is 15 residues long. CDR3 nucleotides: TGTGCCAGCAGCCGACCGGGACAGAAGAACACTGAAGCTTTCTTT. As protein: CASSRPGQKNTEAFF.

The chain combines TRBV30 with TRBJ1-1, with TRBD1 matching over 7 bases. The CDR3 is 13 residues long. V shed 2 bases, J shed 8 bases, and the junction held 8 bases outside the gene matches. The germline CDR1 and CDR2 sequences are GTSNPN and SVGIG (reference sequence). The CDR3 spells CAWSTTGVQEAFF. The CDR3 coding sequence is TGTGCCTGGAGTACTACAGGGGTACAGGAAGCTTTCTTT.

This chain connects TRBV6-5 to TRBJ1-6; no clear D. The CDR3 spans 15 residues. The ends were cut back, 7 bases at V and 2 bases at J, with 12 bases in the middle. CDR1 is MNHEY, CDR2 SVGAGI, per germline. The DNA for the CDR3 is TGTGCCAGCAAAGCCTTAAACCCCTATAATTCACCCCTCCACTTT. Translating it yields CASKALNPYNSPLHF.

The rearrangement links TRBV7-3 to TRBJ2-2; D is undetermined. The CDR3 length is 17 residues. With 2 bases removed from V and 1 base from J, the gap between germline ends came to 14 bases. Germline V gene sequence: CDR1 SGHTA, CDR2 FQGTGA. CDR3: CASSLFSQARNTGELFF. The CDR3 DNA follows: TGTGCCAGCAGCTTATTTTCCCAGGCCCGGAACACCGGGGAGCTGTTTTTT.

The chain links TRBV7-9 to TRBJ1-1; D is unresolved. Germline V CDR1 and CDR2: SEHNR, FQNEAQ (reference sequence). The CDR3 loop spans 12 amino acids. Trimming stripped 2 bases from V and 11 bases from J, with 12 bases between. This CDR3 reads CASSLPGLGAFF. CDR3 DNA: TGTGCCAGCAGCTTACCCGGACTAGGGGCTTTCTTT.

The chain joins TRBV27 to TRBJ1-1; possibly TRBD1 for D (6 bases). V lost 7 bases and J lost 1, with 13 bases in between. This CDR3 region has 14 residues. The germline gives CDR1 MNHEY, CDR2 SMNVEV (reference sequence). The CDR3 spells CASTPGVGNTEAFF. The CDR3 nucleotides are TGTGCCAGCACCCCAGGGGTGGGGAACACTGAAGCTTTCTTT.

The V gene is TRBV5-5, the J gene TRBJ1-2, with TRBD1 matching over 9 bases. CDR3 size: 14 residues. Germline V gene data show CDR1 as SGHKS and CDR2 as YYEKEE (reference sequence). The J segment lost 2 bases and the V segment lost 4 bases, leaving 3 bases of the junction unmatched. CDR3 nucleotides: TGTGCCAGCAGCCAAGGACAGGGGAACTATGGCTACACCTTC. Translated, it gives CASSQGQGNYGYTF. Full variable domain (rest looked up from reference TRBV5-5 and TRBJ1-2): DAGVTQSPTHLIKTRGQQVTLRCSPISGHKSVSWYQQVLGQGPQFIFQYYEKEERGRGNFPDRFSARQFPNYSSELNVNALLLGDSALYLCASSQGQGNYGYTFGSGTRLTVV.

About this clone: Germline is not matched at one junction end, which may reflect a read error. The rearrangement joins TRBV5-1 to TRBJ1-1; possible D gene TRBD1, 6 bases. There are 16 residues in the CDR3. CDR1 and CDR2 from the germline V gene are SGHRS and YFSETQ. CDR3: CASSPGQSFSLAEAIF. The DNA for the CDR3 is TGCGCCAGCAGCCCCGGACAGTCGTTTAGCTTAGCTGAAGCTATCTTT.

CDR3 in DNA: TGTGCCAGCAGTGAAGGGTTGACAGGGTGGTTAGATACGCAGTATTTT. Amino acids: CASSEGLTGWLDTQYF. The V gene is TRBV6-1, the J gene TRBJ2-3; 7 bases match TRBD1. V was clipped by 1 base and J by 5 bases; unmatched bases: 9. CDR3 size: 16 residues. The germline CDR1 and CDR2 sequences are MNHNS and SASEGT.

The chain recombines TRBV19 with TRBJ1-1; D is uncertain. The V end lost 6 bases, the J end lost 4 bases, and 12 bases lay between the germline ends. The CDR3 has 13 amino acids. Germline CDR1 is LNHDA and CDR2 is SQIVND (reference sequence). DNA for the CDR3: TGTGCCAGTAGCTCCTTCGGTGGCACTGAAGCTTTCTTT. Its translation: CASSSFGGTEAFF.

The rearrangement joins TRBV5-1 to TRBJ1-4; D is possibly TRBD1 (6 bases). V was cut by 2 bases and J by 0 bases, with 20 bases left in between. Germline V gives CDR1 SGHRS, CDR2 YFSETQ. CDR3 length: 19 residues. CDR3 in DNA: TGCGCCAGCAGCTTAGGATTGGGAACAGGGCGCCCAACTAATGAAAAACTGTTTTTT. Translation: CASSLGLGTGRPTNEKLFF.